A single sample gave rise to the 29 T cell receptor beta chains below, sequenced in a study of CD8 T cells in ankylosing spondylitis. Study results and caveats: The study identified a TCR beta motif of about eight highly homologous variants that appeared characteristic of ankylosing spondylitis blood.

TCRdb called the 5' RACE reads again in MiXCR, with one record for every CDR3 protein. The sample has 800,000 to 900,000 distinct CDR3 sequences, about 10% seen once. Which antigens these TCRs recognize remains unknown. Sequencing used blood, either unsorted or a sorted T cell fraction (not recorded which). These TCRs come from a male donor with ankylosing spondylitis.

This clonotype was seen just once. The V call is TRBV9, the J call TRBJ1-1; D remains ambiguous. V lost 4 bases and J lost 8, with 18 bases in between. The CDR3 is 14 amino acids. Germline CDR1 SGDLS, CDR2 YYNGEE. Here the CDR3 reads CASSLMGGSMEAFF. CDR3 coding DNA: TGTGCCAGCAGCCTGATGGGAGGGAGTATGGAAGCTTTCTTT.

The chain is built from TRBV5-1 and TRBJ2-7; D remains ambiguous. Looked up from germline, CDR1 is SGHRS and CDR2 is YFSETQ. V was cut by 7 bases and J by 3 bases, with 17 bases left in between. The CDR3 runs to 14 residues. In nucleotides, the CDR3 is TGCGCCAGCCGTCCCTCGGGTCATCTCTACGAGCAGTACTTC. This gives the protein CASRPSGHLYEQYF.

This chain connects TRBV4-1 to TRBJ2-6; D gene ambiguous. V lost 1 base to trimming and J lost 5 bases, with 15 bases between them. Germline V lookup: CDR1 MGHRA, CDR2 YSYEKL. The CDR3 runs 17 residues. The CDR3 DNA reads TGCGCCAGCAGCCAAGGGGTAGGGCCCCTTAGGGCCAACGTCCTGACTTTC. Translating it yields CASSQGVGPLRANVLTF.

V is TRBV20-1 and J is TRBJ2-5; D might be TRBD1 (6 bases). V was clipped by 2 bases and J by 5 bases, with 12 bases between them. The CDR3 is made up of 13 amino acids. The V gene's germline CDR1 is DFQATT and CDR2 SNEGSKA (reference sequence). CDR3 bases: TGCAGTGCTAGATCCCCCCAGGGGGAGACCCAGTACTTC. Protein: CSARSPQGETQYF.

The table lists this clonotype with many counts. The CDR3 DNA sequence: TGCAGCGCGTCTCTCACAGATACGCAGTATTTT. Translated, it gives CSASLTDTQYF. The gene calls are TRBV29-1 and TRBJ2-3; D is unclear. This CDR3 contains 11 residues. The V gene lost 7 bases and the J gene lost 2 bases, with 7 bases spanning the gap. Germline CDR1 reads SQVTM; CDR2 reads ANQGSEA.

The rearrangement joins TRBV20-1 to TRBJ1-1; D unresolved. V was shortened by 5 bases and J by 7 bases, with 11 bases between the two germline ends. In germline, CDR1 is DFQATT, CDR2 SNEGSKA (reference sequence). The CDR3 spans 11 residues. CDR3 sequence: CSAADGYEAFF. For the CDR3, the DNA is TGCAGTGCTGCAGACGGATATGAAGCTTTCTTT.

This clonotype came up many times. The chain employs TRBV20-1 and TRBJ2-1; D gene ambiguous. CDR1 is DFQATT and CDR2 is SNEGSKA in the germline V gene (reference sequence). The CDR3 runs 13 residues. Trimming left V 4 bases short and J 6 bases short, with 13 bases between. This CDR3 reads CSATLLQLNEQFF. For the CDR3, the DNA is TGCAGTGCTACCCTGTTGCAGCTCAATGAGCAGTTCTTC.

In its sample, this clonotype was seen a few times. The chain has TRBV7-2 and TRBJ1-1, with D possibly being TRBD1 (5 bases). Germline CDR1 SGHTA, CDR2 FQGNSA. V was clipped by 5 bases and J by 7 bases, with 14 bases between them. The CDR3 spans 13 residues. DNA of the CDR3: TGTGCCAGCAGCACCCGAGGGGACCTTGAAGCTTTCTTT. This translates into CASSTRGDLEAFF. Supplemented by reference TRBV7-2 and TRBJ1-1, the full variable domain reads GAGVSQSPSNKVTEKGKDVELRCDPISGHTALYWYRQSLGQGLEFLIYFQGNSAPDKSGLPSDRFSAERTGGSVSTLTIQRTQQEDSAVYLCASSTRGDLEAFFGQGTRLTVV.

The rearrangement links TRBV10-3 to TRBJ2-7; TRBD2 aligns across 8 bases. The CDR3 is 15 residues long. The germline CDR1 and CDR2 sequences are ENHRY and SYGVKD. V dropped 3 bases and J dropped 3; count of bases not matched to a gene: 7. CDR3 nucleotides: TGTGCCATCAGTGAATTCGGGAGCGGGAGCTACGAGCAGTACTTC. Protein product: CAISEFGSGSYEQYF.

The chain uses TRBV20-1 and TRBJ2-3; 8 nucleotides match TRBD1. This CDR3 has 14 amino acids. In germline, CDR1 is DFQATT, CDR2 SNEGSKA (reference sequence). Trimming at V came to 3 bases and at J to 4 bases, leaving 6 bases not matched to a gene. The DNA of the CDR3 is TGCAGTGCTAGGACAGGGGCCCGACCAGATACGCAGTATTTT. Encoded protein: CSARTGARPDTQYF.

This chain joins TRBV5-1 and TRBJ2-7; 8 bases fit TRBD1. Germline values: CDR1 SGHRS, CDR2 YFSETQ. This CDR3 comprises 15 residues. Trimming cost V 4 bases and J 0 bases; bases outside gene matches: 6. CDR3 DNA: TGCGCCAGCAGCCGAACAGGGGGGAGCTCCTACGAGCAGTACTTC. It yields the protein CASSRTGGSSYEQYF.

This clonotype has at least ten counts. The chain recombines TRBV20-1 with TRBJ2-3; D remains ambiguous. This CDR3 region has 14 residues. Germline CDR1 DFQATT, CDR2 SNEGSKA (reference sequence). Trimming took 2 bases from V and 0 from J, leaving 9 bases between them. The CDR3 bases are TGCAGTGCTAGACACGGTTCTAGCACAGATACGCAGTATTTT. Protein sequence: CSARHGSSTDTQYF.

This clonotype has only a few counts. The rearrangement uses TRBV7-2 and TRBJ1-2; the D gene is possibly TRBD1 (5 bases). CDR1 is SGHTA and CDR2 is FQGNSA in the germline V gene. CDR3 length: 16 residues. V shed 0 bases and J shed 0 bases, with 11 bases lying between them. CDR3 nucleotide sequence: TGTGCCAGCAGCTTAGCGATCAGGGCCTCTAACTATGGCTACACCTTC. Translation gives CASSLAIRASNYGYTF.

A few counts support this clonotype. The chain is built from TRBV5-1 and TRBJ1-1; a possible D gene is TRBD1 (6 bases). V lost 3 bases and J lost 2, with 14 bases in between. The CDR3 contains 15 residues. Per germline, CDR1 SGHRS and CDR2 YFSETQ. The CDR3 is CASSWDLQGNTEAFF. In nucleotides, the CDR3 is TGCGCCAGCAGCTGGGACCTACAGGGTAACACTGAAGCTTTCTTT.

This clonotype was recorded many times. The chain carries TRBV20-1 and TRBJ2-7; 11 bases are a match to TRBD2. J was trimmed by 3 bases and V by 7 bases; bases with no gene match: 5. The CDR3 length is 13 residues. CDR1 DFQATT and CDR2 SNEGSKA come from the germline V gene (reference sequence). CDR3 nucleotides: TGCAGTGTGGGACTAGCGGTTCTCTACGAGCAGTACTTC. Its translation: CSVGLAVLYEQYF.

This clonotype showed up just a few times. The V gene is TRBV28, the J gene TRBJ1-2; 8 bases map to TRBD1. The CDR3 is 16 amino acids. J lost 3 bases, V lost 7 bases, and 13 bases had no gene match. Germline CDR1 and CDR2: MDHEN and SYDVKM. The CDR3 loop is CASTLQGTGGYYGYTF. The CDR3 bases are TGTGCCAGCACCCTTCAAGGGACAGGAGGGTACTATGGCTACACCTTC.

Only a few counts were recorded for this clonotype. The junction and the germline gene differ at one end; a read error may be behind it. The chain joins TRBV20-1 to TRBJ2-7; D is unresolved. Looked up from germline, CDR1 is DFQATT and CDR2 is SNEGSKA (reference sequence). This CDR3 has 13 amino acids. CDR3 sequence reads: CSARGRVVYEQYF. The CDR3 DNA reads TGCAGTGCAAGAGGAAGGGTGGTCTACGAGCAGTACTTC.

This chain links TRBV7-2 with TRBJ2-7; D possibly corresponds to TRBD1 (5 bases). This CDR3 comprises 14 residues. Looked up from germline, CDR1 is SGHTA and CDR2 is FQGNSA. The V gene lost 10 bases and the J gene lost 6 bases, with 22 bases spanning the gap. The CDR3 here is CAISNRLLLSEQYF. CDR3 nucleotide sequence: TGTGCCATCTCTAACAGGCTTCTTTTGAGCGAGCAGTACTTC.

This clonotype was seen only a few times. V is TRBV7-6 and J is TRBJ2-1, with 9 bases fitting TRBD1. This CDR3 is built from 15 residues. Germline-derived CDR1 and CDR2 are SGHVS and FNYEAQ. Trimming cost V 4 bases and J 3 bases; bases outside gene matches: 4. The CDR3 loop reads CASSWGTGLYNEQFF. The DNA for the CDR3 is TGTGCCAGCAGCTGGGGGACAGGGCTCTACAATGAGCAGTTCTTC. Full variable domain (remainder filled in from reference TRBV7-6 and TRBJ2-1): GAGVSQSPRYKVTKRGQDVALRCDPISGHVSLYWYRQALGQGPEFLTYFNYEAQQDKSGLPNDRFSAERPEGSISTLTIQRTEQRDSAMYRCASSWGTGLYNEQFFGPGTRLTVL.

The chain has TRBV28 and TRBJ1-1; tentatively, D is TRBD1 (5 bases). Germline V lookup: CDR1 MDHEN, CDR2 SYDVKM. There are 13 residues in the CDR3. Trimming left V 3 bases short and J 8 bases short, with 13 bases between. The CDR3 spells CASSLGTHREAFF. CDR3 DNA: TGTGCCAGCAGTTTGGGCACCCACAGGGAAGCTTTCTTT.

This clonotype was seen a few times. The chain recombines TRBV6-6 with TRBJ2-2; D not resolved. V was trimmed by 5 bases and J by 0 bases, leaving 16 bases between them. Germline CDR1 MNHNY, CDR2 SVGAGI (reference sequence). The CDR3 covers 17 residues. The CDR3 region has the DNA TGTGCCAGCAGTCCGGCTGCAGGTCTGGCGAACACCGGGGAGCTGTTTTTT. Protein product: CASSPAAGLANTGELFF.

J is TRBJ1-1 and V is TRBV20-1; D is possibly TRBD1 (5 bases). The CDR3 loop spans 11 amino acids. Trimming took 5 bases from V and 4 from J, leaving 8 bases between them. The V gene's germline CDR1 is DFQATT and CDR2 SNEGSKA (reference sequence). The CDR3 sequence is CSAAQGTEAFF. Written as DNA, the CDR3 is TGCAGTGCTGCCCAGGGCACTGAAGCTTTCTTT.

The rearrangement links TRBV6-2 or TRBV6-3 to TRBJ1-1, with TRBD1 as a possible D gene (5 bases). The CDR3 is made up of 14 amino acids. Trimming removed 2 bases from V and 5 bases from J, with 12 bases in between. Germline lookup yields CDR1 MNHEY and CDR2 SVGEGT. DNA for the CDR3: TGTGCCAGCAGTTACGGGGGTGGGATTACTGAAGCTTTCTTT. Its translation: CASSYGGGITEAFF.

This clonotype was seen repeatedly, ten times or more. This rearrangement joins TRBV5-1 to TRBJ2-1; TRBD2 aligns across 9 bases. Germline V gene data show CDR1 as SGHRS and CDR2 as YFSETQ. The CDR3 runs to 16 residues. J lost 7 bases, V lost 4 bases, and 12 bases had no gene match. The CDR3 coding sequence is TGCGCCAGCAGCCGGGAGGGACTAGCATGGGGAAATGAGCAGTTCTTC. It encodes CASSREGLAWGNEQFF.

This chain uses TRBV20-1 with TRBJ2-2; TRBD2 agrees at 9 bases. V gave up 4 bases and J gave up 5 bases; unmatched junction bases: 11. This CDR3 spans 16 amino acids. Germline-derived CDR1 and CDR2 are DFQATT and SNEGSKA (reference sequence). The CDR3 nucleotides are TGCAGTGCTATTAAGGGCGGGAGGGCCGCGACCGGGGAGCTGTTTTTT. It yields the protein CSAIKGGRAATGELFF.

This clonotype has at least ten counts. The J gene is TRBJ2-6, the V gene TRBV10-3; D unresolved. V lost 7 bases to trimming and J lost 1 base, with 8 bases between them. Germline CDR1 and CDR2: ENHRY and SYGVKD. This CDR3 has 14 amino acids. CDR3 sequence reads: CAITNRSGANVLTF. DNA of the CDR3: TGTGCCATCACCAATCGATCTGGGGCCAACGTCCTGACTTTC.

There are many counts of this clonotype. The J gene is TRBJ2-5, the V gene TRBV7-9; D not certain. Germline V gene data show CDR1 as SEHNR and CDR2 as FQNEAQ (reference sequence). V lost 1 base and J 2 bases, leaving 11 bases between the germline ends. The CDR3 has 15 residues. Here the CDR3 DNA reads TGTGCCAGCAGCTTAGGACGGGCCAGACAAGAGACCCAGTACTTC. This translates into CASSLGRARQETQYF. Full variable domain (rest looked up from reference TRBV7-9 and TRBJ2-5): DTGVSQNPRHKITKRGQNVTFRCDPISEHNRLYWYRQTLGQGPEFLTYFQNEAQLEKSRLLSDRFSAERPKGSFSTLEIQRTEQGDSAMYLCASSLGRARQETQYFGPGTRLLVL.

This clonotype was counted a few times. This chain uses TRBV5-1 with TRBJ2-5; weak D call: TRBD1 (6 bases). CDR1 is SGHRS and CDR2 is YFSETQ in the germline V gene. This CDR3 is built from 15 residues. The V gene lost 3 bases and the J gene lost 5 bases, with 17 bases spanning the gap. The CDR3 coding sequence is TGCGCCAGCAGCTCGGATCTGGGGGCAGCGGAGACCCAGTACTTC. It translates to CASSSDLGAAETQYF. The whole variable domain, filled in from reference TRBV5-1 and TRBJ2-5, reads KAGVTQTPRYLIKTRGQQVTLSCSPISGHRSVSWYQQTPGQGLQFLFEYFSETQRNKGNFPGRFSGRQFSNSRSEMNVSTLELGDSALYLCASSSDLGAAETQYFGPGTRLLVL.

This clonotype was observed many times. This chain connects TRBV20-1 to TRBJ2-1, with D possibly being TRBD2 (6 bases). The germline V and J ends were trimmed by 3 bases and 0 bases, with 15 bases remaining between them. Germline V CDR1 and CDR2: DFQATT, SNEGSKA (reference sequence). This CDR3 contains 16 residues. The CDR3 sequence: CSARLTGRTSYNEQFF. For the CDR3, the DNA is TGCAGTGCTAGGCTCACGGGGAGGACCTCCTACAATGAGCAGTTCTTC.